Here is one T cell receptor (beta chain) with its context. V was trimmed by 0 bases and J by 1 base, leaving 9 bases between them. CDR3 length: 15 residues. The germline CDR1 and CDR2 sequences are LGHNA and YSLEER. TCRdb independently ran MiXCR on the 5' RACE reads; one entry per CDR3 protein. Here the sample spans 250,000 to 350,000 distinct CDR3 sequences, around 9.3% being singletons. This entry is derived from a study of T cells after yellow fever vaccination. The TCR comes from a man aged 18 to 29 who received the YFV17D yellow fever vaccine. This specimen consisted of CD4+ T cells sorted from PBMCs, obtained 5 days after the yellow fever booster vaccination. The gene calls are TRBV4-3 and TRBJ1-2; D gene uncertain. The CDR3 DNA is TGCGCCAGCAGCCAAGACGGGTCCCTTAACTATGGCTACACCTTC. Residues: CASSQDGSLNYGYTF.